The present T cell receptor beta chain was sequenced within a study of cytomegalovirus exposure and HLA in healthy donors. On this clone itself: Antigen specificity is unknown.

V lost 4 bases to trimming and J lost 0 bases; unmatched junction nucleotides: 3. CDR1 is MNHNS, CDR2 SASEGT, per germline. The CDR3 extends over 14 amino acids. The study's findings and limits: TCR beta sequences numbering about 17,000 were associated with HLA alleles at 0.05 false discovery rate in a later analysis.

The PCR was carried out with 60 Vbeta primers and 13 Jbeta primers. The protocol was immunoSEQ multiplex PCR, while the TCRdb copy is restricted to in-frame clones and leaves out a portion. Among 80,000 to 100,000 clones listed, 70% to 85% were seen once. The chain has TRBV6-1 and TRBJ2-7, with 7 bases that match TRBD2. The sequencing sample was made of PBMCs. This receptor was obtained from a human donor in good health. In nucleotides, the CDR3 is TGTGCCAGCAGTGTGCCGGGAGGCTCCTACGAGCAGTACTTC. Translating it yields CASSVPGGSYEQYF.